This TCR beta chain was captured by sequencing in a study of Ad26.COV2.S vaccination and SARS-CoV-2 variants. On the study more broadly: Doses of Ad26.COV2.S were injected into muscle once or twice, 56 days apart.

The treatment is: 15 to 20 received Ad26.COV2.S at low or high dose, single or two shots; a few received placebo; per-sample allocation not given. The samples date from day 63 after the first vaccine or placebo injection. Profiling relied on immunoSEQ multiplex PCR, and the TCRdb table lists in-frame clones only, not all of them. The sample lists around 250,000 clones; 87% were seen once. The study, taken as a whole, reports: Reports say spike-specific CD8+ and CD4+ T cell responses covered substantial breadth after vaccination.

This clone is deemed medium-sized. Its specificity is not known. Germline trimming cut 5 bases from V and 7 bases from J; bases unmatched to any gene: 5. This CDR3 has 13 residues. Germline V gives CDR1 MNHNY, CDR2 SVGAGI (reference sequence). V is TRBV6-6 and J is TRBJ1-5, with 7 bases matching TRBD1. This clonotype originated in a person between 18 and 60 years old who received the Ad26.COV2.S COVID-19 vaccine or a placebo. This sample comprised peripheral blood, obtained in a trial of Ad26.COV2.S vaccine versus placebo. In DNA, the CDR3 is TGTGCCAGCAGTGACAGGGAAAACCAGCCCCAGCATTTT. It codes for CASSDRENQPQHF.